Listed below are T cell receptor beta chains from one sample, sequenced in a study of cytomegalovirus exposure and HLA in healthy donors. Clones were read by immunoSEQ multiplex PCR, and TCRdb kept only the in-frame ones, dropping some. The sample lists around 150,000 clones; approximately 72% were seen once. Sequenced sample: PBMCs. The receptors derive from a man between 35 and 55 years old in good health and CMV-seropositive. The CDR3 runs from the conserved cysteine through the conserved F or W. D genes are given only for firm matches.

cdr3_aa cdr3_nt v_call cdr3_length d_call j_call
CASSQDLGTGAEAFF TGCGCCAGCAGCCAAGATTTGGGCACAGGGGCTGAAGCTTTCTTT TRBV4-3 15 TRBD1 TRBJ1-1
CASSLGQGIGVYNSPLHF TGTGCCAGCAGCTTAGGACAGGGAATTGGGGTGTATAATTCACCCCTCCACTTT TRBV13 18 - TRBJ1-6
CSGSGTGDEKLFF TGCAGCGGATCCGGGACAGGGGATGAAAAACTGTTTTTT TRBV29-1 13 TRBD1 TRBJ1-4
CASSIGDTISGANVLTF TGTGCCAGTAGTATAGGGGACACCATCTCTGGGGCCAACGTCCTGACTTTC TRBV19 17 - TRBJ2-6
CASSSEGAGTGELFF TGTGCCAGCAGCTCCGAGGGCGCGGGCACCGGGGAGCTGTTTTTT TRBV4-2 15 - TRBJ2-2
CASSQTPTKHYGYTF TGTGCCAGCAGTCAAACTCCCACCAAGCACTATGGCTACACCTTC TRBV6-6 15 - TRBJ1-2
CASSLGDRIKRGGLPSQETQYF TGTGCCAGCAGCTTAGGGGACAGGATTAAGCGGGGGGGCCTTCCTTCCCAAGAGACCCAGTACTTC TRBV7-8 22 TRBD2 TRBJ2-5
CASSPAPGGTRYEQYF TGTGCCAGCAGCCCAGCCCCAGGGGGCACCAGGTACGAGCAGTACTTC TRBV7-8 16 TRBD1 TRBJ2-7
CASSLDQGALGYTF TGTGCCAGCAGCTTAGATCAGGGGGCGCTTGGCTACACCTTC TRBV5-6 14 TRBD1 TRBJ1-2
CAFLAGTGGSKEQYF TGTGCCTTTCTCGCCGGGACAGGGGGATCTAAAGAGCAGTACTTC TRBV30 15 TRBD1 TRBJ2-7
CAWSGAAPDTQYF TGTGCCTGGAGTGGGGCAGCTCCAGATACGCAGTATTTT TRBV30 13 - TRBJ2-3
CASSFGQVGTDTQYF TGTGCCAGCAGCTTCGGACAAGTGGGCACAGATACGCAGTATTTT TRBV7-3 15 - TRBJ2-3
CASSYVGAATGELFF TGTGCCAGCAGCTACGTAGGGGCGGCCACCGGGGAGCTGTTTTTT TRBV7-8 15 - TRBJ2-2
CASSAPGGNQPQHF TGTGCCAGCAGTGCCCCAGGGGGAAATCAGCCCCAGCATTTT TRBV7-9 14 TRBD1 TRBJ1-5
CAISEGRRAPYEQYF TGTGCCATCAGTGAAGGACGGAGGGCCCCCTACGAGCAGTACTTC TRBV10-3 15 - TRBJ2-7
CASSTGTQGAEQYF TGTGCCAGCAGCACCGGGACCCAGGGGGCCGAGCAGTACTTC TRBV6-5 14 TRBD1 TRBJ2-7
CASRLAGGNTDTQYF TGTGCCAGCCGCCTAGCGGGGGGAAACACAGATACGCAGTATTTT TRBV6-1 15 TRBD2 TRBJ2-3
CSARALHF TGCAGTGCTAGAGCCCTCCATTTT TRBV20-1 8 - TRBJ1-5
CASSPRTGSNQPQHF TGTGCCAGCAGCCCCCGGACAGGGAGCAATCAGCCCCAGCATTTT TRBV27 15 TRBD1 TRBJ1-5
CASSKQGNEAFF TGTGCCAGCAGTAAACAGGGGAATGAAGCTTTCTTT TRBV25-1 12 TRBD1 TRBJ1-1
CASSEARGTGELFF TGTGCCAGCAGTGAAGCACGAGGGACCGGGGAGCTGTTTTTT TRBV2 14 - TRBJ2-2
CASSEAGGFPYEQYF TGTGCCAGCAGTGAAGCGGGAGGTTTCCCCTACGAGCAGTACTTC TRBV6-1 15 - TRBJ2-7
CASSLTGQGTTEAFF TGTGCCAGCAGCTTAACGGGACAGGGGACCACTGAAGCTTTCTTT TRBV7-2 15 TRBD1 TRBJ1-1
CASSLGGQGGFGELFF TGTGCCAGCAGCTTGGGGGGACAGGGGGGATTCGGGGAGCTGTTTTTT TRBV11-2 16 TRBD1 TRBJ2-2
CASSYKPQGALGYTF TGTGCCAGCAGCTACAAACCTCAGGGGGCTCTCGGCTACACCTTC TRBV6-5 15 TRBD1 TRBJ1-2